These T cell receptor beta chains were read from a single sample in a study of blood T cell repertoires in COVID-19. Some clones are missing from TCRdb's copy, which holds only in-frame ones; the method was immunoSEQ multiplex PCR. The sample consists of roughly 190,000 clones, about 81% of them appearing once. The sequenced sample was peripheral blood. These receptors were collected from a man aged 25-40 years with active or convalescent COVID-19. CDR3s include the opening cysteine and the closing phenylalanine or tryptophan. D genes are given only for firm matches. Size values are once, few and many counts, or a class for expanded clones, and some rows have none.

d_call: TRBD1; j_call: TRBJ2-4; v_call: TRBV30; clone_size: NA; cdr3_aa: CAWTKPGQENIQYF; cdr3_nt: TGTGCCTGGACAAAACCGGGACAGGAAAACATTCAGTACTTC
d_call: TRBD1; j_call: TRBJ1-4; v_call: TRBV28; clone_size: NA; cdr3_aa: CAITQTGLGTGEKLFF; cdr3_nt: TGTGCCATTACGCAGACAGGGCTTGGAACGGGTGAAAAACTGTTTTTT
d_call: TRBD2; j_call: TRBJ2-5; v_call: TRBV24-1; clone_size: NA; cdr3_aa: CATSEAGLAVNNQETQYF; cdr3_nt: TGTGCCACCAGTGAGGCGGGACTAGCGGTAAACAACCAAGAGACCCAGTACTTC
d_call: NA; j_call: TRBJ2-2; v_call: TRBV11-3; clone_size: NA; cdr3_aa: CASSIRGTNTGELFF; cdr3_nt: TGTGCCAGCAGCATAAGGGGGACGAACACCGGGGAGCTGTTTTTT
d_call: TRBD1; j_call: TRBJ1-1; v_call: TRBV30; clone_size: once; cdr3_aa: CAWTGGEITEAFF; cdr3_nt: TGTGCCTGGACAGGGGGCGAAATTACTGAAGCTTTCTTT
d_call: TRBD1; j_call: TRBJ1-2; v_call: TRBV5-1; clone_size: NA; cdr3_aa: CASSYRQGEEGYTF; cdr3_nt: TGCGCCAGCAGCTACCGACAGGGCGAAGAGGGCTACACCTTC
d_call: NA; j_call: TRBJ1-3; v_call: TRBV2; clone_size: NA; cdr3_aa: CASVPEGVSGNTIYF; cdr3_nt: TGTGCCAGCGTCCCTGAGGGGGTCAGTGGAAACACCATATATTTT
d_call: TRBD1; j_call: TRBJ1-5; v_call: TRBV28; clone_size: NA; cdr3_aa: CASRPGATGVGQPQHF; cdr3_nt: TGTGCCAGCAGACCGGGGGCCACAGGGGTTGGTCAGCCCCAGCATTTT
d_call: NA; j_call: TRBJ1-5; v_call: TRBV5-1; clone_size: NA; cdr3_aa: CASSLAGGSNQPQHF; cdr3_nt: TGCGCCAGCAGCTTGGCCGGGGGATCCAATCAGCCCCAGCATTTT
d_call: NA; j_call: TRBJ2-2; v_call: TRBV19; clone_size: NA; cdr3_aa: CASSTRGGGELFF; cdr3_nt: TGTGCCAGTAGTACCAGGGGTGGCGGGGAGCTGTTTTTT
d_call: NA; j_call: TRBJ1-2; v_call: TRBV14; clone_size: NA; cdr3_aa: CASSQPPTGPRGDGYTF; cdr3_nt: TGTGCCAGCAGCCAGCCCCCCACGGGGCCGCGGGGGGATGGCTACACCTTC
d_call: TRBD1; j_call: TRBJ2-3; v_call: TRBV6-5; clone_size: few; cdr3_aa: CASSYGTGGADTQYF; cdr3_nt: TGTGCCAGCAGTTACGGGACAGGGGGCGCAGATACGCAGTATTTT
d_call: TRBD2; j_call: TRBJ2-7; v_call: TRBV11-2; clone_size: few; cdr3_aa: CASSRLAGARDEQYF; cdr3_nt: TGTGCCAGCAGCAGACTAGCGGGAGCGAGGGACGAGCAGTACTTC
d_call: TRBD2; j_call: TRBJ2-1; v_call: TRBV6-4; clone_size: few; cdr3_aa: CASSDSSGGAYEQFF; cdr3_nt: TGTGCCAGCAGTGACTCAAGCGGGGGGGCCTATGAGCAGTTCTTC
d_call: NA; j_call: TRBJ1-1; v_call: TRBV18; clone_size: NA; cdr3_aa: CASSPRQAGSKAFF; cdr3_nt: TGTGCCAGCTCACCAAGGCAGGCGGGGAGTAAAGCTTTCTTT
d_call: TRBD2; j_call: TRBJ2-2; v_call: TRBV27; clone_size: NA; cdr3_aa: CASSSLPGLATAGELFF; cdr3_nt: TGTGCCAGCAGTTCGTTACCGGGACTAGCGACCGCCGGGGAGCTGTTTTTT
d_call: TRBD2; j_call: TRBJ2-3; v_call: TRBV27; clone_size: NA; cdr3_aa: CASSFVSGGAGDTQYF; cdr3_nt: TGTGCCAGCAGTTTTGTGAGCGGGGGGGCTGGAGATACGCAGTATTTT
d_call: NA; j_call: TRBJ1-2; v_call: TRBV6-6; clone_size: NA; cdr3_aa: CASSYPQADRSSGYTF; cdr3_nt: TGTGCCAGCAGTTACCCACAAGCTGACAGGTCTTCGGGCTACACCTTC
d_call: TRBD1; j_call: TRBJ1-5; v_call: TRBV30; clone_size: NA; cdr3_aa: CAWSKGGQGDSQPQHF; cdr3_nt: TGTGCCTGGAGTAAAGGGGGGCAGGGGGATTCCCAGCCCCAGCATTTT
d_call: NA; j_call: TRBJ1-1; v_call: TRBV4-1; clone_size: NA; cdr3_aa: CASSQDRGGSTEAFF; cdr3_nt: TGCGCCAGCAGCCAAGACCGGGGGGGCAGCACTGAAGCTTTCTTT
d_call: NA; j_call: TRBJ2-5; v_call: TRBV13; clone_size: NA; cdr3_aa: CASSLGSGVETQYF; cdr3_nt: TGTGCCAGCAGCTTAGGCTCCGGGGTAGAGACCCAGTACTTC
d_call: NA; j_call: TRBJ1-3; v_call: TRBV28; clone_size: NA; cdr3_aa: CASSPYGGGNTIYF; cdr3_nt: TGTGCCAGCAGTCCCTACGGCGGGGGAAACACCATATATTTT
d_call: TRBD1; j_call: TRBJ1-5; v_call: TRBV19; clone_size: NA; cdr3_aa: CASSTGTGYSNQPQHF; cdr3_nt: TGTGCCAGTAGTACTGGGACAGGCTATAGCAATCAGCCCCAGCATTTT
d_call: NA; j_call: TRBJ2-1; v_call: TRBV21-1; clone_size: NA; cdr3_aa: CASSKGSGSYNEQFF; cdr3_nt: TGTGCCAGCAGCAAAGGGAGCGGTTCCTACAATGAGCAGTTCTTC
d_call: TRBD1; j_call: TRBJ1-2; v_call: TRBV18; clone_size: NA; cdr3_aa: CASSLTGKTGGYTF; cdr3_nt: TGTGCCAGCTCCCTGACAGGGAAAACGGGCGGCTACACCTTC
d_call: TRBD1; j_call: TRBJ1-6; v_call: TRBV28; clone_size: NA; cdr3_aa: CASSLGTGYPLHF; cdr3_nt: TGTGCCAGCAGTTTAGGGACAGGGTACCCCCTCCACTTT
d_call: TRBD2; j_call: TRBJ2-3; v_call: TRBV5-1; clone_size: once; cdr3_aa: CASSLETGGSTDTQYF; cdr3_nt: TGCGCCAGCAGCTTGGAGACGGGAGGTAGCACAGATACGCAGTATTTT
d_call: TRBD2; j_call: TRBJ2-7; v_call: TRBV18; clone_size: NA; cdr3_aa: CASSPPKGAGDSYEQYF; cdr3_nt: TGTGCCAGCTCACCACCGAAAGGGGCGGGAGACTCCTACGAGCAGTACTTC
d_call: TRBD1; j_call: TRBJ1-4; v_call: TRBV19; clone_size: NA; cdr3_aa: CASAGTGSEKLFF; cdr3_nt: TGTGCCAGTGCCGGGACAGGGAGTGAAAAACTGTTTTTT
d_call: TRBD1; j_call: TRBJ2-1; v_call: TRBV5-1; clone_size: NA; cdr3_aa: CASSRDRGSSYNEQFF; cdr3_nt: TGCGCCAGCAGCCGGGACAGGGGGAGCTCCTACAATGAGCAGTTCTTC
d_call: TRBD1; j_call: TRBJ1-6; v_call: TRBV27; clone_size: few; cdr3_aa: CASSPTDRVSSPLHF; cdr3_nt: TGTGCCAGCAGTCCAACGGACAGGGTTTCATCACCCCTCCACTTT